Below are 5 T cell receptor beta chains sequenced from a single sample in a study of response to subunit inactivated influenza vaccine. Each CDR3 protein is one row after TCRdb ran MiXCR on the RT-PCR reads. The sample has fewer than 400,000 distinct CDR3 sequences, 21% seen once. The sample was PBMCs from blood, taken less than 22 months after vaccination. The receptors stem from a man aged 50 to 69 who received an inactivated influenza vaccine.

This clonotype was observed a few times. V and J are TRBV5-1 and TRBJ2-7; the D gene is possibly TRBD2 (6 bases). CDR3 length: 15 residues. Trimming pared 0 bases from V and 7 bases from J, leaving 17 bases between. Looked up from germline, CDR1 is SGHRS and CDR2 is YFSETQ. The CDR3 loop is CASSLDGTPPLEQYF. DNA of the CDR3: TGCGCCAGCAGCTTGGATGGGACTCCCCCCTTGGAGCAGTACTTC.

In this sample, this clonotype turned up a few times. At one of its ends the junction is not consistent with the germline gene, which may arise from a read error. The chain joins TRBV7-2 to TRBJ1-6; D not certain. Per the germline V gene, CDR1 is SGHTA and CDR2 is FQGNSA. The length of the CDR3 is 12 residues. The CDR3 DNA sequence: TGTGCCAGCAGCTCCTTTAATCCACCCCTCCACTTT. It is translated as CASSSFNPPLHF. Combining the CDR3 with reference TRBV7-2 and TRBJ1-6 gives the whole variable domain GAGVSQSPSNKVTEKGKDVELRCDPISGHTALYWYRQSLGQGLEFLIYFQGNSAPDKSGLPSDRFSAERTGGSVSTLTIQRTQQEDSAVYLCASSSFNPPLHFGNGTRLTVT.

This chain uses TRBV28 with TRBJ1-1; TRBD1 is a possible D gene (6 bases). This CDR3 is built from 15 residues. Germline CDR1 MDHEN, CDR2 SYDVKM. With 4 bases removed from V and 5 bases from J, the gap between germline ends came to 17 bases. The CDR3 protein is CASSSYPRGRTEAFF. In DNA, the CDR3 is TGTGCCAGCAGTTCGTACCCGAGGGGGAGAACTGAAGCTTTCTTT.

This clonotype turned up a few times. The chain employs TRBV11-2 and TRBJ1-3; tentative D call: TRBD1 (5 bases). The CDR3 contains 17 residues. The germline V and J ends were trimmed by 6 bases and 0 bases, with 18 bases remaining between them. Looked up from germline, CDR1 is SGHAT and CDR2 is FQNNGV. CDR3 residues: CASRGIRQLNSGNTIYF. The DNA of the CDR3 is TGTGCCAGCAGGGGGATTCGACAGCTTAACTCTGGAAACACCATATATTTT.

This chain connects TRBV10-2 to TRBJ2-7; the match to TRBD2 covers 9 bases. Germline-derived CDR1 and CDR2 are WSHSY and SAAADI. CDR3 length: 11 amino acids. With 9 bases clipped from V and 6 bases from J, the junction kept 3 bases outside the gene matches. CDR3 DNA: TGCGCCAGTGATAGCGGGGGCGAGCAGTACTTC. This encodes CASDSGGEQYF.